The following is a T cell receptor (beta chain) sequence with its context. The antigen remains undetermined. A clone one base away is much larger, so this may be a read error. As the CDR3 is not closed by the conserved phenylalanine or tryptophan, this likely results from a read error. As CD8+CD4-CCR7+CD45RA+ cells, naive CD8 T cells were sorted. Preparation of the bulk TCR libraries relied on previously described methods and listed TCR primers. TCRdb recomputed calls from the PCR reads with MiXCR, one row per CDR3 protein. Among about half a million distinct CDR3 sequences listed, about 26% were seen once. The data derive from a study of molecular identifiers for immune sequencing clone quantification. Broader study findings: A shared barcode on identical TCR molecules could lead to underestimated sizes for highly expanded clones. Detection of one spiked Jurkat cell's TCR RNA reportedly worked in 1 million or so naive cells.

This CDR3 has 13 amino acids. Germline V gives CDR1 SQVTM, CDR2 ANQGSEA. Trimming took 2 bases from V and 0 from J, leaving 7 bases between them. The rearrangement uses TRBV29-1 and TRBJ1-1; no definite D call. The sample was naive CD8+ T cells from blood, with Jurkat cell RNA spiked in. Specified subset: FACS-sorted CD8+CD4-CCR7+CD45RA+ naive T cells. The sequence was obtained from a human donor in good health. Some libraries in this study had Jurkat cell RNA spiked in. CDR3: CSVETVVNTEAFS. The DNA of the CDR3 is TGCAGCGTTGAAACGGTAGTGAACACTGAAGCTTTCTCT.